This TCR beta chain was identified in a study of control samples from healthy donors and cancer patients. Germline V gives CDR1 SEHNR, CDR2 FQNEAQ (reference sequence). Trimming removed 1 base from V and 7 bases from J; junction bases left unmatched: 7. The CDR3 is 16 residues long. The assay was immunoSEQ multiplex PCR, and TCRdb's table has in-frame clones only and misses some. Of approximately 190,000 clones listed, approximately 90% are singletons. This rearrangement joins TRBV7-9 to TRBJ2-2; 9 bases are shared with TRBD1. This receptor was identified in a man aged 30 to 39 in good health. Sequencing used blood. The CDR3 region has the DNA TGTGCCAGCAGCTTAGAACGGACAGGGGAAGGCGGGGAGCTGTTTTTT. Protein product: CASSLERTGEGGELFF.